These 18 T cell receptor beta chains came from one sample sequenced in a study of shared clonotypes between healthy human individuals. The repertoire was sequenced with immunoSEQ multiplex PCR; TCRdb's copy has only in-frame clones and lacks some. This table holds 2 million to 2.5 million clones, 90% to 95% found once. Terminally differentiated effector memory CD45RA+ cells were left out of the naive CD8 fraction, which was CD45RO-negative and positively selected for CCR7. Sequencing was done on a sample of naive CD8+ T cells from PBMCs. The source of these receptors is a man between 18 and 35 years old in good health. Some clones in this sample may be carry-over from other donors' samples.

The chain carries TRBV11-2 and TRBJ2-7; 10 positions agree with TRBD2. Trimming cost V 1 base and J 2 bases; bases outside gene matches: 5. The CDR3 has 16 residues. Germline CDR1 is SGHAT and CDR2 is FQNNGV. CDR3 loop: CASSLGGTSVAYEQYF. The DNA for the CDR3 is TGTGCCAGCAGCTTAGGCGGGACTAGCGTTGCCTACGAGCAGTACTTC.

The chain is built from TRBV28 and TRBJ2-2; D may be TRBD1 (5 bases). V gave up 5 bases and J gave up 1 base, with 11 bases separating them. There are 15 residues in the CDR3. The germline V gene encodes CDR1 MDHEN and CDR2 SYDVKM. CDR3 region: CASSLRVENTGELFF. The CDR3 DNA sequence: TGTGCCAGCAGTCTCAGGGTTGAGAACACCGGGGAGCTGTTTTTT.

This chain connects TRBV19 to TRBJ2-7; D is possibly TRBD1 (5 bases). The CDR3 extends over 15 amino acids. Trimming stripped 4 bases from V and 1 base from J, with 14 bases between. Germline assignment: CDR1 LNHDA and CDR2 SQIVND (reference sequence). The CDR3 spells CASSTPRDSSYEQYF. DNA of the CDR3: TGTGCCAGTAGTACTCCCCGCGACAGTTCCTACGAGCAGTACTTC.

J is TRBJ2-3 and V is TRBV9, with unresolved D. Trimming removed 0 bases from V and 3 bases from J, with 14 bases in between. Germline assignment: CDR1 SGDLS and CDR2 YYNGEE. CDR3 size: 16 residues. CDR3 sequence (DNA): TGTGCCAGCAGCGTAGTTCGTCGGTTTGATACAGATACGCAGTATTTT. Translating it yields CASSVVRRFDTDTQYF.

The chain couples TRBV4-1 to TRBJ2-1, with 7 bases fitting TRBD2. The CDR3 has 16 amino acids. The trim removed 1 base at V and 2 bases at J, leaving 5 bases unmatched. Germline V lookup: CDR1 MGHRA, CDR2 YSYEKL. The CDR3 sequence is CASSQVVGRPYNEQFF. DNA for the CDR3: TGCGCCAGCAGCCAAGTCGTCGGGAGGCCCTACAATGAGCAGTTCTTC.

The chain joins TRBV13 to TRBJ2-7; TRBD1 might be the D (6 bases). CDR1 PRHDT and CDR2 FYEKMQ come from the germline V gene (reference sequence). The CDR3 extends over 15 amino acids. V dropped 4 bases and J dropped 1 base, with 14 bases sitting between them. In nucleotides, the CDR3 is TGTGCCAGCAGCTCCCCCCGCACAGGGTCCTACGAGCAGTACTTC. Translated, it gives CASSSPRTGSYEQYF.

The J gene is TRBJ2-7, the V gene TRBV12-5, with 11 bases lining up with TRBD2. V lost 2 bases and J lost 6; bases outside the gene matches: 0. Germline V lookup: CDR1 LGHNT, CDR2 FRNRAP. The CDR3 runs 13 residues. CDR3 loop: CASGLTSGGEQYF. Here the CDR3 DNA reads TGTGCTAGTGGTTTGACTAGCGGGGGCGAGCAGTACTTC.

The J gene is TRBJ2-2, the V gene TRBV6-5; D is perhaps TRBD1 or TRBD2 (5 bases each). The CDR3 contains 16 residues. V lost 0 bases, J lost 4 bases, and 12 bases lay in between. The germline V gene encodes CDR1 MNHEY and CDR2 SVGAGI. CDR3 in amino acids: CASSYSGWGSTGELFF. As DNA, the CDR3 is TGTGCCAGCAGTTACTCGGGCTGGGGGAGCACCGGGGAGCTGTTTTTT.

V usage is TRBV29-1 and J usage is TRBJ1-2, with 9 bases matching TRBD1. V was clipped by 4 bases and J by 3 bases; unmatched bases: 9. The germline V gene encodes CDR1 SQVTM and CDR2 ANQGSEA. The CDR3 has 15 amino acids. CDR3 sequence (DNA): TGCAGCGTTGGTGGGGGACAGGGAGAGGACTATGGCTACACCTTC. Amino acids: CSVGGGQGEDYGYTF.

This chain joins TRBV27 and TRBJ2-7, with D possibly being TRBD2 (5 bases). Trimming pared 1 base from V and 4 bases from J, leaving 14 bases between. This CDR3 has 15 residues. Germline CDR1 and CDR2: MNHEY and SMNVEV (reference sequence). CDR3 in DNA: TGTGCCAGCAGTTTATTTGCGGGTTCGTCTTACGAGCAGTACTTC. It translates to CASSLFAGSSYEQYF.

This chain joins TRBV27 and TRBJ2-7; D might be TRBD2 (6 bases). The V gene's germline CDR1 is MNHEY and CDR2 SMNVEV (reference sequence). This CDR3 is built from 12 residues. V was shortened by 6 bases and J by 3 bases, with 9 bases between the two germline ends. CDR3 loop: CASSGTYYEQYF. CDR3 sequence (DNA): TGTGCCAGCAGCGGGACTTACTACGAGCAGTACTTC.

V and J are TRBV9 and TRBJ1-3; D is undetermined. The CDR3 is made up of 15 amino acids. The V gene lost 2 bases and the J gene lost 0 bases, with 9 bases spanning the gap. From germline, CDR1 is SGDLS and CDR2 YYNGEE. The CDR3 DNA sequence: TGTGCCAGCAGCGTTAAGGGCGGCTCTGGAAACACCATATATTTT. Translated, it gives CASSVKGGSGNTIYF.

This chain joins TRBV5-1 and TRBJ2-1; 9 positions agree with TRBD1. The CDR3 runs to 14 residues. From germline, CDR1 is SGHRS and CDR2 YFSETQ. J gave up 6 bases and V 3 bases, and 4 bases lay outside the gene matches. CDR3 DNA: TGCGCCAGCAGCTCGGACAGGGGTGGCAATGAGCAGTTCTTC. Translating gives CASSSDRGGNEQFF.

The DNA of the CDR3 is TGTGCCAGCAGCAGGTCCATAGCTGCAGGGATCAACTATGGCTACACCTTC. Its translation: CASSRSIAAGINYGYTF. V and J are TRBV7-8 and TRBJ1-2, with D possibly TRBD1 on 5 matching bases. The CDR3 covers 17 residues. Germline V gene lookup returns CDR1 SGHVS and CDR2 FQNEAQ. Trimming removed 5 bases at V and 2 bases at J, with 21 bases between. The full variable domain, in which reference TRBV7-8 and TRBJ1-2 provide the parts outside the CDR3, is GAGVSQSPRYKVAKRGQDVALRCDPISGHVSLFWYQQALGQGPEFLTYFQNEAQLDKSGLPSDRFFAERPEGSVSTLKIQRTQQEDSAVYLCASSRSIAAGINYGYTFGSGTRLTVV.

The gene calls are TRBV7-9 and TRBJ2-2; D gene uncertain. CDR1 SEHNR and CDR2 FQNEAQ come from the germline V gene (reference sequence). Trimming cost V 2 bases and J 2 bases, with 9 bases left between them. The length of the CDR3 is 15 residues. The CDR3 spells CASSLWRLNTGELFF. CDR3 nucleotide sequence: TGTGCCAGCAGCTTATGGCGCCTTAACACCGGGGAGCTGTTTTTT.

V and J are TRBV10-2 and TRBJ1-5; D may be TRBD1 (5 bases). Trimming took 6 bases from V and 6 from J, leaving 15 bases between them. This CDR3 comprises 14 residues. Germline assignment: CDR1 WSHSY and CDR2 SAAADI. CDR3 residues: CASSSRGAGQPQHF. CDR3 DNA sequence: TGCGCCAGCAGCAGCCGAGGGGCCGGTCAGCCCCAGCATTTT.

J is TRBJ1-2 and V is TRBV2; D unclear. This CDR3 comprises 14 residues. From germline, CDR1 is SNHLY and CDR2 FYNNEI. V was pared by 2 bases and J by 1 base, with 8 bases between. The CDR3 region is CASSETEDNYGYTF. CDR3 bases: TGTGCCAGCAGTGAAACTGAGGATAACTATGGCTACACCTTC.

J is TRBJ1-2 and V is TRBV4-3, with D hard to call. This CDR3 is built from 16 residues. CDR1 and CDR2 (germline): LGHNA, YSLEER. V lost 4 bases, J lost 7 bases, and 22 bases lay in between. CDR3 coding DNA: TGCGCCAGCAGCCCGGGCGACTTTGAAGGCTTTGGTGGCTACACCTTC. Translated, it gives CASSPGDFEGFGGYTF.